The sequence of this TCR beta chain was determined in a study of patients and donors after allogeneic stem cell transplantation (dated by TCRdb to between 2020 and 2021). V loses 1 base of germline sequence and J loses 6 bases, and the interval between the two ends is 13 bases. From the cysteine through the phenylalanine, the CDR3 covers 16 amino acids. Only the CDR3 DNA stays, 48 bases, in frame from base 1. The CDR1 and CDR2 encoded by the germline V gene are LGHNA and YSLEER. This clonotype was seen a few times. The antigen it binds to is not known. No qualities accompany the bases; no much larger clone lies one base away. The library was prepared using RT-PCR. Data came from a NextSeq 550. The raw public data were reprocessed by TCRdb itself: fastp quality trimming at Q25, MiXCR clonotype calling, in-frame beta chains only. Rows with one shared CDR3 protein collapse into an entry with the most common genes and DNA. The sample table shows approximately 410,000 distinct CDR3 sequences, and around 15% are seen once. The top ten clonotypes cover over 6% of the sample.

The rearranged segments are TRBV4-3 and TRBJ1-6, with TRBD1 perhaps the D gene, on 5 matching bases. Sample: blood, either unsorted or a sorted T cell fraction (not recorded which). The TCR was taken from a human donor who was either an allogeneic HSCT recipient or a stem cell or donor lymphocyte infusion donor (not recorded which). It is not recorded whose cells these are; they may come from a transplant donor. The CDR3 corresponds to CASSQGRDYGNSPLHF. The nucleotide sequence is TGCGCCAGCAGCCAAGGGAGGGACTACGGTAATTCACCCCTCCACTTT.